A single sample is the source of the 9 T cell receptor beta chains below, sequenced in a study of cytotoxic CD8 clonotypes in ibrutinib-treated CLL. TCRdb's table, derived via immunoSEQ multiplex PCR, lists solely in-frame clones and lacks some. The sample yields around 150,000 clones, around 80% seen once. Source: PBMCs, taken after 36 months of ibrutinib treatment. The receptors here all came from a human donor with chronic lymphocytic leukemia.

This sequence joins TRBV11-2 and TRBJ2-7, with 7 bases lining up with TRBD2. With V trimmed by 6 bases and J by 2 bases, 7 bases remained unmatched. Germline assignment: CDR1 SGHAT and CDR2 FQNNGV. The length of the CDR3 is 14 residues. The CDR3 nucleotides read TGTGCCAGCAGGTCCCCCGGGACTACCTACGAGCAGTACTTC. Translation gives CASRSPGTTYEQYF.

This chain's CDR3 is CASSSRVVGGEGGNTIYF. As DNA, the CDR3 is TGTGCCAGCAGCTCACGGGTTGTCGGGGGCGAAGGTGGAAACACCATATATTTT. J is TRBJ1-3 and V is TRBV5-5, with D perhaps TRBD1 (6 bases). The CDR3 has 18 residues. Germline-derived CDR1 and CDR2 are SGHKS and YYEKEE (reference sequence). Trimming shortened V by 3 bases and J by 3 bases, and 22 bases separated the two germline ends.

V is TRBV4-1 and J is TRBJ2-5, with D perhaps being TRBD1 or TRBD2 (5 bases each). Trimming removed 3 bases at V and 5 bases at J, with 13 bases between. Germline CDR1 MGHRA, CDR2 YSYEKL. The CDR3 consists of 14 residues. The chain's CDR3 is CASSQGDAGETQYF. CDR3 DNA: TGCGCCAGCAGCCAGGGGGACGCTGGGGAGACCCAGTACTTC.

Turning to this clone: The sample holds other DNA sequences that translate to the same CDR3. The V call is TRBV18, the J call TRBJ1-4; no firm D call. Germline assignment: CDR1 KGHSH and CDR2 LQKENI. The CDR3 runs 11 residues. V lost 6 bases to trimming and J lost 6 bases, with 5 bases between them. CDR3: CASSPDEKLFF. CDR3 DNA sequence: TGTGCCAGCTCTCCGGATGAAAAACTGTTTTTT.

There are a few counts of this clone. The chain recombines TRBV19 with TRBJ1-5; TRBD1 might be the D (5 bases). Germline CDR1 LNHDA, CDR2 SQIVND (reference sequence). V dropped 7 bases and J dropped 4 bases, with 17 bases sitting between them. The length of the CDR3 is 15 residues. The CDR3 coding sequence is TGTGCCAGTATAGCCGGGACCGGCCCTAATCAGCCCCAGCATTTT. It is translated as CASIAGTGPNQPQHF.

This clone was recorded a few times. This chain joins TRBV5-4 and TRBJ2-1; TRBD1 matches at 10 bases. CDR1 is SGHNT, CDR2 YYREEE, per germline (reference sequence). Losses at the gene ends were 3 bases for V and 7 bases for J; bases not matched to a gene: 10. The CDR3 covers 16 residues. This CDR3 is CASSYPATGGWNEQFF. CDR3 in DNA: TGTGCCAGCAGCTACCCCGCGACAGGGGGCTGGAATGAGCAGTTCTTC.

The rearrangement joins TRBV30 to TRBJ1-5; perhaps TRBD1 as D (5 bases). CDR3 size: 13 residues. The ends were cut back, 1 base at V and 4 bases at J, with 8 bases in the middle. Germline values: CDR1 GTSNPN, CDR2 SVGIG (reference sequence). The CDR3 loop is CAWSGQPNQPQHF. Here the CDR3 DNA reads TGTGCCTGGAGTGGACAGCCGAATCAGCCCCAGCATTTT.

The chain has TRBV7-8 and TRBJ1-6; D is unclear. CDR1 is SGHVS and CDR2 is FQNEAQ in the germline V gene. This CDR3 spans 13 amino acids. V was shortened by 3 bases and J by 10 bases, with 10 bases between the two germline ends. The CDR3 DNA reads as TGTGCCAGCAGCTTGCCAAGGAAATCACCCCTCCACTTT. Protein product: CASSLPRKSPLHF.

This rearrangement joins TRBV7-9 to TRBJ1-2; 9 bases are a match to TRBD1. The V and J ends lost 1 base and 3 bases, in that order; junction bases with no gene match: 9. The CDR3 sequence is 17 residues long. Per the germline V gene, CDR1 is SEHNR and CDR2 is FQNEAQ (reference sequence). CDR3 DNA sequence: TGTGCCAGCAGCTTAGGATTATCGGGACAGGGAGACTATGGCTACACCTTC. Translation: CASSLGLSGQGDYGYTF.